Each of the 30 T cell receptor beta chains below was sequenced from the same sample in a study of T cells in narcolepsy. Sequencing was performed with immunoSEQ multiplex PCR; in TCRdb, only in-frame clones are kept and a portion is missing. The sample yields around 35,000 clones, around 90% seen once. The sequenced sample consisted of CD45RA- memory CD4+ T cells from PBMCs. These receptors came from a human donor with narcolepsy.

This chain links TRBV28 with TRBJ1-2; possibly TRBD1 for D (6 bases). Germline V gives CDR1 MDHEN, CDR2 SYDVKM. Between the trimmed V and J ends, which lost 6 bases and 7 bases, there was a span of 12 bases. The CDR3 has 12 residues. Here the CDR3 DNA reads TGTGCCAGCAGACCGGGGGCTAGTGGCTACACCTTC. This encodes CASRPGASGYTF.

In its sample, this clone was seen once. The chain joins TRBV18 to TRBJ1-1, with D possibly being TRBD1 (6 bases). V lost 6 bases to trimming and J lost 1 base, with 15 bases between them. CDR3 size: 15 residues. Germline V CDR1 and CDR2: KGHSH, LQKENI. The CDR3 region is CASSPQQGRNTEAFF. The CDR3 DNA is TGTGCCAGCTCTCCCCAACAGGGAAGGAACACTGAAGCTTTCTTT.

This sequence joins TRBV7-9 and TRBJ1-1, with a tentative D call TRBD1 (6 bases). The CDR3 contains 14 residues. V lost 5 bases to trimming and J lost 1 base, with 11 bases between them. Germline V gene data show CDR1 as SEHNR and CDR2 as FQNEAQ (reference sequence). CDR3 DNA sequence: TGTGCCAGCAGCCTAGGACAGCCGAACACTGAAGCTTTCTTT. Protein sequence: CASSLGQPNTEAFF. The variable domain in full, with the rest retrieved from reference TRBV7-9 and TRBJ1-1, is DTGVSQNPRHKITKRGQNVTFRCDPISEHNRLYWYRQTLGQGPEFLTYFQNEAQLEKSRLLSDRFSAERPKGSFSTLEIQRTEQGDSAMYLCASSLGQPNTEAFFGQGTRLTVV.

Written as DNA, the CDR3 is TGCAGCGTTGAAGGAGGACCCGGGGAGCTGTTTTTT. Encoded protein: CSVEGGPGELFF. The V call is TRBV29-1, the J call TRBJ2-2, with unresolved D. The CDR3 is 12 amino acids. The germline V and J ends were trimmed by 1 base and 6 bases, with 6 bases remaining between them. The germline gives CDR1 SQVTM, CDR2 ANQGSEA.

This chain connects TRBV10-3 to TRBJ1-1, with unresolved D. The CDR3 has 11 residues. V was clipped by 3 bases and J by 7 bases, with 6 bases between them. Looked up from germline, CDR1 is ENHRY and CDR2 is SYGVKD. The CDR3 DNA reads as TGTGCCATCAGTGAAAACCATGAAGCTTTCTTT. Amino acid sequence: CAISENHEAFF.

The V and J genes are TRBV27 and TRBJ2-7, with TRBD1 as a possible D gene (6 bases). The CDR3 covers 14 residues. Germline CDR1 and CDR2: MNHEY and SMNVEV (reference sequence). With 3 bases removed from V and 6 bases from J, the gap between germline ends came to 15 bases. CDR3 sequence reads: CASSFLTGMGEQYF. The DNA of the CDR3 is TGTGCCAGCAGTTTCCTGACAGGAATGGGCGAGCAGTACTTC.

The CDR3 loop is CASSNRPPRTQYF. CDR3 in DNA: TGTGCCAGCAGTAACAGACCGCCACGGACCCAGTACTTC. The chain links TRBV6-1 to TRBJ2-5; D is undetermined. The CDR3 contains 13 residues. In germline, CDR1 is MNHNS, CDR2 SASEGT. Trimming took off 5 bases at V and 7 bases at J, with 14 bases between the two ends.

The V and J genes are TRBV5-1 and TRBJ2-7; D unresolved. The CDR3 is made up of 12 amino acids. Germline V CDR1 and CDR2: SGHRS, YFSETQ. Trimming took off 0 bases at V and 7 bases at J, with 8 bases between the two ends. CDR3 protein: CASSLDVSEQYF. The CDR3 region has the DNA TGCGCCAGCAGCTTGGATGTTAGTGAGCAGTACTTC. The full variable domain, with the rest looked up from reference TRBV5-1 and TRBJ2-7, is KAGVTQTPRYLIKTRGQQVTLSCSPISGHRSVSWYQQTPGQGLQFLFEYFSETQRNKGNFPGRFSGRQFSNSRSEMNVSTLELGDSALYLCASSLDVSEQYFGPGTRLTVT.

This clone is a singleton in its sample. The V gene is TRBV6-1, the J gene TRBJ2-3, with 7 bases identical to TRBD1. The CDR3 consists of 16 residues. V lost 3 bases, J lost 5 bases, and 11 bases stayed unmatched. Per the germline V gene, CDR1 is MNHNS and CDR2 is SASEGT. CDR3 bases: TGTGCCAGCAGTGATTCCGGGACAGAAAGCGGAGATACGCAGTATTTT. Translated, it gives CASSDSGTESGDTQYF.

The V call is TRBV2, the J call TRBJ2-1; 11 bases are a match to TRBD2. V lost 4 bases to trimming and J lost 8 bases; unmatched junction nucleotides: 7. The CDR3 spans 15 residues. Germline lookup yields CDR1 SNHLY and CDR2 FYNNEI. CDR3 region: CASSVGSGGADEQFF. CDR3 DNA sequence: TGTGCCAGCAGTGTGGGTAGCGGGGGGGCGGATGAGCAGTTCTTC.

The V and J genes are TRBV6-1 and TRBJ1-1; D uncertain. From germline, CDR1 is MNHNS and CDR2 SASEGT. The V gene lost 1 base and the J gene lost 0 bases, with 9 bases spanning the gap. This CDR3 region has 15 residues. This chain's CDR3 is CASSEGPFMNTEAFF. The CDR3, as DNA: TGTGCCAGCAGTGAAGGACCTTTCATGAACACTGAAGCTTTCTTT.

The chain recombines TRBV7-8 with TRBJ1-3; a possible D gene is TRBD1 (6 bases). The CDR3 spans 15 residues. CDR1 is SGHVS, CDR2 FQNEAQ, per germline. Trimming shortened V by 1 base and J by 4 bases, and 11 bases separated the two germline ends. CDR3: CASSLGQGYGNTIYF. The CDR3 nucleotides are TGTGCCAGCAGCTTAGGCCAGGGGTACGGAAACACCATATATTTT.

The J gene is TRBJ1-5, the V gene TRBV28; D perhaps matches TRBD1 (5 bases). The V and J ends lost 1 base and 3 bases respectively, with 22 bases between them. The CDR3 spans 19 residues. CDR1 is MDHEN and CDR2 is SYDVKM in the germline V gene. The CDR3 protein is CASSLSGGFMGQNNQPQHF. CDR3 coding DNA: TGTGCCAGCAGTTTATCGGGGGGTTTTATGGGGCAAAACAATCAGCCCCAGCATTTT.

V and J are TRBV9 and TRBJ1-6; unclear D gene. The V gene's germline CDR1 is SGDLS and CDR2 YYNGEE. V was cut by 3 bases and J by 5 bases, with 3 bases left in between. This CDR3 is built from 12 residues. CDR3 nucleotides: TGTGCCAGCAGCGGACATAATTCACCCCTCCACTTT. Its translation is CASSGHNSPLHF. Combining the CDR3 with reference TRBV9 and TRBJ1-6 gives the whole variable domain DSGVTQTPKHLITATGQRVTLRCSPRSGDLSVYWYQQSLDQGLQFLIQYYNGEERAKGNILERFSAQQFPDLHSELNLSSLELGDSALYFCASSGHNSPLHFGNGTRLTVT.

The chain combines TRBV14 with TRBJ2-7, with D tentatively TRBD1 or TRBD2 (6 bases each). Per the germline V gene, CDR1 is SGHDN and CDR2 is FVKESK. There are 15 residues in the CDR3. V gave up 3 bases and J gave up 6 bases, with 18 bases separating them. In DNA, the CDR3 is TGTGCCAGCAGCCACCGTGGCGGGACATACGGCGAGCAGTACTTC. Its translation: CASSHRGGTYGEQYF.

V gene TRBV28 combines with J gene TRBJ1-5; tentative D call: TRBD1 (6 bases). Looked up from germline, CDR1 is MDHEN and CDR2 is SYDVKM. V was shortened by 5 bases and J by 15 bases, with 17 bases between the two germline ends. The CDR3 runs 12 residues. CDR3 bases: TGTGCCAGCAGTACAACCGGGACACCCTTGCATTTT. Encoded protein: CASSTTGTPLHF.

The chain has TRBV10-1 and TRBJ2-1; TRBD2 matches at 9 bases. Trimming cost V 3 bases and J 2 bases; bases outside gene matches: 2. CDR3 length: 15 residues. Germline V lookup: CDR1 WNHNN, CDR2 SYGVQD (reference sequence). The CDR3 DNA is TGCGCCAGCAGTGACTCTAGCGGGGCCTACAATGAGCAGTTCTTC. It specifies CASSDSSGAYNEQFF.

This rearrangement joins TRBV5-4 to TRBJ1-1, with a possible D match to TRBD1 (6 bases). In germline, CDR1 is SGHNT, CDR2 YYREEE (reference sequence). Trimming removed 4 bases from V and 9 bases from J, with 16 bases in between. The CDR3 runs to 13 residues. The CDR3 reads CASSPNQGQKAFF. CDR3 nucleotides: TGTGCCAGCAGCCCTAATCAGGGACAAAAAGCTTTCTTT. The whole variable domain, filled in from reference TRBV5-4 and TRBJ1-1, reads ETGVTQSPTHLIKTRGQQVTLRCSSQSGHNTVSWYQQALGQGPQFIFQYYREEENGRGNFPPRFSGLQFPNYSSELNVNALELDDSALYLCASSPNQGQKAFFGQGTRLTVV.

V is TRBV28 and J is TRBJ2-2, with D possibly being TRBD2 (6 bases). Germline V gene sequence: CDR1 MDHEN, CDR2 SYDVKM. V was shortened by 6 bases and J by 3 bases, with 17 bases between the two germline ends. The CDR3 spans 16 residues. CDR3 residues: CASSLSPGGYTGELFF. The CDR3 bases are TGTGCCAGCAGCCTCTCTCCCGGGGGATACACCGGGGAGCTGTTTTTT.

This chain links TRBV6-5 with TRBJ1-2; 8 bases line up with TRBD1. The CDR3 is made up of 11 amino acids. Germline V gene data show CDR1 as MNHEY and CDR2 as SVGAGI. Germline trimming cut 7 bases from V and 7 bases from J; bases unmatched to any gene: 2. CDR3 amino acids: CASTGGFGYTF. The CDR3 DNA is TGTGCCAGCACAGGGGGCTTTGGCTACACCTTC.

The V and J genes are TRBV19 and TRBJ1-3, with TRBD1 matching over 11 bases. Unmatched junction bases numbered 10, after V lost 5 bases and J lost 4 bases. Germline V gene data show CDR1 as LNHDA and CDR2 as SQIVND (reference sequence). This CDR3 is 17 amino acids long. The CDR3 sequence is CASSPDRGPDTGNTIYF. In DNA, the CDR3 is TGTGCCAGTAGTCCGGACAGGGGGCCTGATACAGGAAACACCATATATTTT.

This clone occurred once. V gene TRBV5-4 combines with J gene TRBJ1-4; 8 bases are a match to TRBD1. The germline CDR1 and CDR2 sequences are SGHNT and YYREEE (reference sequence). Trimming at V came to 3 bases and at J to 4 bases, leaving 5 bases not matched to a gene. This CDR3 spans 15 amino acids. The CDR3 nucleotides read TGTGCCAGCAGCTCCTCAGGGGGCGGTAATGAAAAACTGTTTTTT. It codes for CASSSSGGGNEKLFF.

V usage is TRBV19 and J usage is TRBJ1-4; D remains ambiguous. Germline lookup yields CDR1 LNHDA and CDR2 SQIVND (reference sequence). CDR3 length: 15 amino acids. V gave up 3 bases and J gave up 5 bases, with 13 bases separating them. CDR3 sequence reads: CASSIGSGPNEKLFF. CDR3 in DNA: TGTGCCAGTAGTATTGGTTCAGGACCAAATGAAAAACTGTTTTTT.

V and J are TRBV18 and TRBJ2-7; D gene uncertain. This CDR3 has 12 residues. V lost 5 bases and J lost 1, with 6 bases in between. Per germline, CDR1 KGHSH and CDR2 LQKENI. CDR3 residues: CASSTVSYEQYF. CDR3 coding DNA: TGTGCCAGCTCAACAGTTTCCTACGAGCAGTACTTC.

The CDR3 nucleotides are TGTGCCATCAGGTCTGGGGGAACCTACGAGCAGTACTTC. Its translation is CAIRSGGTYEQYF. V gene TRBV10-3 combines with J gene TRBJ2-7; D may correspond to TRBD1 or TRBD2 (5 bases each). The CDR3 loop spans 13 amino acids. Germline V CDR1 and CDR2: ENHRY, SYGVKD. Trimming removed 6 bases at V and 2 bases at J, with 11 bases between.

The chain recombines TRBV6-1 with TRBJ2-1; D possibly uses TRBD1 or TRBD2 (6 bases each). The V end lost 3 bases, the J end lost 9 bases, and 12 bases lay between the germline ends. This CDR3 is built from 13 residues. Germline values: CDR1 MNHNS, CDR2 SASEGT. The CDR3 coding sequence is TGTGCCAGCAGTGAGAGGGGGGTTTTTGAGCAGTTCTTC. Translation: CASSERGVFEQFF.

This chain joins TRBV30 and TRBJ2-2, with TRBD1 matching over 7 bases. From germline, CDR1 is GTSNPN and CDR2 SVGIG (reference sequence). The CDR3 totals 15 residues. V dropped 3 bases and J dropped 3; count of bases not matched to a gene: 7. The CDR3 region is CAWRPTDRDTGELFF. For the CDR3, the DNA is TGTGCCTGGAGGCCCACCGACAGGGACACCGGGGAGCTGTTTTTT. Using reference TRBV30 and TRBJ2-2 for the parts outside the CDR3, the full variable domain is SQTIHQWPATLVQPVGSPLSLECTVEGTSNPNLYWYRQAAGRGLQLLFYSVGIGQISSEVPQNLSASRPQDRQFILSSKKLLLSDSGFYLCAWRPTDRDTGELFFGEGSRLTVL.

The chain employs TRBV7-8 and TRBJ2-3; TRBD2 might be the D (6 bases). Trimming took 6 bases from V and 2 from J, leaving 15 bases between them. From germline, CDR1 is SGHVS and CDR2 FQNEAQ. The CDR3 loop spans 15 amino acids. In DNA, the CDR3 is TGTGCCAGCAGTCTCCGGGGGACCCTCACAGATACGCAGTATTTT. Its protein product is CASSLRGTLTDTQYF.

This chain links TRBV6-6 with TRBJ1-2; D remains unclear. The CDR3 has 14 residues. The V gene lost 8 bases and the J gene lost 6 bases, with 19 bases spanning the gap. Germline CDR1 and CDR2: MNHNY and SVGAGI (reference sequence). The CDR3 here is CASQGQRELHGYTF. Here the CDR3 DNA reads TGTGCCAGCCAAGGCCAAAGGGAACTACATGGCTACACCTTC.

The V call is TRBV14, the J call TRBJ2-1; TRBD2 aligns across 9 bases. CDR1 SGHDN and CDR2 FVKESK come from the germline V gene. Germline trimming cut 4 bases from V and 10 bases from J; bases unmatched to any gene: 14. The CDR3 is 16 amino acids. CDR3 sequence reads: CASSRLTSGSSREQFF. CDR3 nucleotide sequence: TGTGCCAGCAGCCGCCTTACTAGCGGGTCCTCTCGGGAGCAGTTCTTC. The full variable domain, in which reference TRBV14 and TRBJ2-1 provide the parts outside the CDR3, is EAGVTQFPSHSVIEKGQTVTLRCDPISGHDNLYWYRRVMGKEIKFLLHFVKESKQDESGMPNNRFLAERTGGTYSTLKVQPAELEDSGVYFCASSRLTSGSSREQFFGPGTRLTVL.